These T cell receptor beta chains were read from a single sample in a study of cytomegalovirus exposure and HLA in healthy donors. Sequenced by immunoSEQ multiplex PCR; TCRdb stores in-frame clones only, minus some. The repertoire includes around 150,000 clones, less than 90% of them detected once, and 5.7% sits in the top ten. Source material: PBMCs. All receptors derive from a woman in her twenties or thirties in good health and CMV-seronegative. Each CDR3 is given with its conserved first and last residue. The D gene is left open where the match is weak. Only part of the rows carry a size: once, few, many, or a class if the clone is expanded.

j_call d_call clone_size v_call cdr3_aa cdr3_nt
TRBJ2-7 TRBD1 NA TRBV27 CASSEGTGGMSFYEQYF TGTGCCAGCAGTGAAGGGACAGGGGGCATGAGTTTCTACGAGCAGTACTTC
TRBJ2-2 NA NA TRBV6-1 CASIVATGELFF TGTGCCAGCATAGTGGCCACCGGGGAGCTGTTTTTT
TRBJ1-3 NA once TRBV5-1 CASTSETAPGNTIYF TGCGCCAGCACTTCGGAGACAGCCCCAGGAAACACCATATATTTT
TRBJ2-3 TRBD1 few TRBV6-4 CASSDSGTGSDTQYF TGTGCCAGCAGTGACTCCGGGACAGGGTCAGATACGCAGTATTTT
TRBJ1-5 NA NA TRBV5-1 CASSLSRDQPQHF TGCGCCAGCAGCTTATCGAGGGATCAGCCCCAGCATTTT
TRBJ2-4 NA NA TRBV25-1 CASSEYLGGGKNIQYF TGTGCCAGCAGTGAATATTTGGGGGGCGGCAAAAACATTCAGTACTTC
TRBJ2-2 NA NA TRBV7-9 CASRTLGTSHTGELFF TGTGCCAGCAGAACCCTTGGCACCTCGCACACCGGGGAGCTGTTTTTT
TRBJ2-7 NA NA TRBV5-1 CASSLEQGRGEQYF TGCGCCAGCAGCTTGGAACAGGGACGGGGAGAGCAGTACTTC
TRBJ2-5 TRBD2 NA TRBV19 CASSIDPPGLAGYQETQYF TGTGCCAGTAGTATAGATCCCCCGGGACTAGCGGGGTACCAAGAGACCCAGTACTTC
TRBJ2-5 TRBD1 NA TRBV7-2 CASSLGSGQGQETQYF TGTGCCAGCAGCTTAGGCAGCGGACAGGGCCAAGAGACCCAGTACTTC
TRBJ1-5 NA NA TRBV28 CASAKGYGNQPQHF TGTGCCAGCGCCAAGGGTTATGGCAATCAGCCCCAGCATTTT
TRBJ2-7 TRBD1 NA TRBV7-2 CASGRDSYEQYF TGTGCCAGCGGTCGGGACAGCTACGAGCAGTACTTC
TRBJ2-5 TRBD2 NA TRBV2 CASRQGEALAGGSETQYF TGTGCCAGCCGCCAGGGGGAGGCCCTAGCGGGGGGATCAGAGACCCAGTACTTC
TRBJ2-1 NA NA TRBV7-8 CASSLVTWREEDNEQFF TGTGCCAGCAGCTTAGTTACGTGGCGGGAAGAGGACAATGAGCAGTTCTTC
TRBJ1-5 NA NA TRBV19 CASSPLNQPQHF TGTGCCAGTTCCCCGTTAAATCAGCCCCAGCATTTT
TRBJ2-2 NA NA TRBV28 CASSLGELNTGELFF TGTGCCAGCAGTTTGGGAGAACTAAACACCGGGGAGCTGTTTTTT
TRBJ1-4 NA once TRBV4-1 CASSRRFQGSNEKLFF TGCGCCAGCAGCCGAAGATTCCAGGGATCTAATGAAAAACTGTTTTTT
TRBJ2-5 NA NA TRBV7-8 CASTEHVRGGETQYF TGTGCCAGCACGGAACACGTGCGGGGCGGGGAGACCCAGTACTTC
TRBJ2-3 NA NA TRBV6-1 CASRDKPQFNTQYF TGTGCCAGCAGGGACAAGCCACAGTTTAATACGCAGTATTTT
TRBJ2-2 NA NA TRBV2 CASSGSSGTGELFF TGTGCCAGCAGTGGTTCTTCAGGCACCGGGGAGCTGTTTTTT
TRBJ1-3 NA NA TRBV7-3 CASSLSPGVGNTIYF TGTGCCAGCAGCCTATCCCCCGGGGTTGGAAACACCATATATTTT
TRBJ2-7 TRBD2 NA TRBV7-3 CASSFSSGPYEQYF TGTGCCAGCAGCTTTAGTAGCGGGCCTTACGAGCAGTACTTC
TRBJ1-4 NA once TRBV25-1 CASSELTGSGAPNEKLFF TGTGCCAGCAGTGAACTCACAGGTTCGGGGGCGCCTAATGAAAAACTGTTTTTT